What follows are 11 T cell receptor beta chains derived from one specimen sequenced in a study of T cell repertoires in cytomegalovirus infection. TCRdb fed the reads into MiXCR, producing one record per CDR3 protein. The sample has fewer than 550,000 distinct CDR3 sequences, 26% seen once. Sample: PBMCs. The receptors derive from a human donor in good health (CMV status not recorded). Some clones in this sample may be carry-over from other donors' samples.

This chain uses TRBV4-1 with TRBJ2-1, with D perhaps given as TRBD1 or TRBD2 (6 bases each). This CDR3 is built from 16 residues. Trimming took 3 bases from V and 6 from J, leaving 18 bases between them. In germline, CDR1 is MGHRA, CDR2 YSYEKL. This chain's CDR3 is CASSQPGGRLSNEQFF. The CDR3 nucleotides read TGCGCCAGCAGCCAGCCCGGGGGCAGGTTATCCAATGAGCAGTTCTTC.

This rearrangement joins TRBV28 to TRBJ1-5, with TRBD1 matching 8 bases. With V trimmed by 6 bases and J by 7 bases, 8 bases remained unmatched. Germline V gene lookup returns CDR1 MDHEN and CDR2 SYDVKM. This CDR3 has 14 residues. The CDR3 DNA is TGTGCCAGCAGCCTAAGGACAGGGTCCCAGCCCCAGCATTTT. It translates to CASSLRTGSQPQHF.

This clonotype appeared many times. The chain employs TRBV7-2 and TRBJ2-4; 7 nucleotides line up with TRBD2. CDR1 is SGHTA, CDR2 FQGNSA, per germline. J lost 5 bases, V lost 5 bases, and 9 bases had no gene match. The CDR3 is 15 residues long. CDR3 residues: CASSQSGTNENIQYF. As DNA, the CDR3 is TGTGCCAGCAGCCAATCCGGGACTAACGAAAACATTCAGTACTTC.

This clonotype was observed a few times. The chain carries TRBV6-1 and TRBJ2-5, with a tentative D call TRBD1 (6 bases). Germline V CDR1 and CDR2: MNHNS, SASEGT. Deletions cut 4 bases from V and 5 bases from J, with 14 bases between. This CDR3 has 14 residues. For the CDR3, the DNA is TGTGCCAGCAGTGCCCAGGCAGGGGAGGAGACCCAGTACTTC. Its protein product is CASSAQAGEETQYF.

The rearrangement links TRBV5-1 to TRBJ1-2; D unclear. The CDR3 sequence is 12 residues long. Germline V lookup: CDR1 SGHRS, CDR2 YFSETQ. The V gene lost 0 bases and the J gene lost 6 bases, with 6 bases spanning the gap. The CDR3 protein is CASSLELNGYTF. CDR3 DNA sequence: TGCGCCAGCAGCTTGGAGCTAAATGGCTACACCTTC.

This clonotype occurred many times. The chain uses TRBV7-9 and TRBJ1-5; 9 bases are shared with TRBD1. Germline assignment: CDR1 SEHNR and CDR2 FQNEAQ (reference sequence). The J segment lost 6 bases and the V segment lost 5 bases, leaving 2 bases of the junction unmatched. The CDR3 sequence is 13 residues long. CDR3 amino acids: CASSRDRAQPQHF. CDR3 nucleotides: TGTGCCAGCAGCCGGGACAGGGCTCAGCCCCAGCATTTT.

The gene calls are TRBV15 and TRBJ2-3; TRBD2 is a possible D gene (5 bases). CDR3 length: 15 residues. In germline, CDR1 is LNHNV, CDR2 YYDKDF (reference sequence). V lost 1 base and J 0 bases, leaving 8 bases between the germline ends. The CDR3 reads CATSRARVSTDTQYF. CDR3 nucleotide sequence: TGTGCCACCAGCAGAGCGCGGGTTAGCACAGATACGCAGTATTTT.

This chain uses TRBV6-2 or TRBV6-3 with TRBJ2-1; TRBD2 aligns across 14 bases. Germline values: CDR1 MNHEY, CDR2 SVGEGT. CDR3 length equals 16 residues. With 11 bases clipped from V and 9 bases from J, the junction kept 15 bases outside the gene matches. The CDR3 sequence is CAGSSGTSGSLGEQFF. DNA of the CDR3: TGTGCCGGTTCATCCGGGACTAGCGGGAGTCTGGGTGAGCAGTTCTTC.

Ten or more counts support this clonotype. V and J are TRBV7-2 and TRBJ2-1; the D gene is possibly TRBD2 (6 bases). CDR3 length equals 16 residues. Trimming left V 5 bases short and J 0 bases short, with 14 bases between. The V gene's germline CDR1 is SGHTA and CDR2 FQGNSA. The CDR3 sequence is CASSRDFSSSYNEQFF. The CDR3 DNA reads as TGTGCCAGCAGCCGGGACTTTTCCAGCTCCTACAATGAGCAGTTCTTC. Variable domain in full (rest from reference TRBV7-2 and TRBJ2-1): GAGVSQSPSNKVTEKGKDVELRCDPISGHTALYWYRQSLGQGLEFLIYFQGNSAPDKSGLPSDRFSAERTGGSVSTLTIQRTQQEDSAVYLCASSRDFSSSYNEQFFGPGTRLTVL.

This clonotype was recorded at least ten times. The CDR3 DNA sequence: TGTGCCAGCAGCTCAAGATCGGCCAATCAGCCCCAGCATTTT. Its translation is CASSSRSANQPQHF. The chain joins TRBV7-2 to TRBJ1-5; D not certain. The CDR3 runs 14 residues. Looked up from germline, CDR1 is SGHTA and CDR2 is FQGNSA. V was trimmed by 4 bases and J by 3 bases, leaving 10 bases between them.

This clonotype was picked up many times. The chain joins TRBV7-6 to TRBJ2-2; D is perhaps TRBD2 (5 bases). Trimming pared 5 bases from V and 0 bases from J, leaving 16 bases between. The CDR3 has 17 amino acids. Germline CDR1 is SGHVS and CDR2 is FNYEAQ. CDR3 sequence (DNA): TGTGCCAGCAGCCAACGACTGTGGGAGCCGAACACCGGGGAGCTGTTTTTT. It yields the protein CASSQRLWEPNTGELFF.